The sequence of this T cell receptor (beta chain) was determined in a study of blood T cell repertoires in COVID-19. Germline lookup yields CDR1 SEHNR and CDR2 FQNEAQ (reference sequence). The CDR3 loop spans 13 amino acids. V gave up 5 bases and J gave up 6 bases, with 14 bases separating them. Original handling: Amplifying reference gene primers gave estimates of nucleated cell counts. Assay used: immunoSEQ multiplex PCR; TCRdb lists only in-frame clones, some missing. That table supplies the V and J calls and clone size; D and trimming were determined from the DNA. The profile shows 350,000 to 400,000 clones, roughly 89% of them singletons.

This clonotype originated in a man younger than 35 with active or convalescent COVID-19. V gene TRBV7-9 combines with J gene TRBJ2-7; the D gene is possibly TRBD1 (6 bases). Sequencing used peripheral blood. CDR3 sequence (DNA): TGTGCCAGCAGCACCCGGACAGAAATCGAGCAGTACTTC. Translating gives CASSTRTEIEQYF.